A single sample gave rise to the 8 T cell receptor beta chains below, sequenced in a study of response to subunit inactivated influenza vaccine. TCRdb redid the calling of the RT-PCR reads with MiXCR, one entry per CDR3 protein. This table has roughly 500,000 distinct CDR3 sequences, 16% appearing once. The sample was CD4+ T cells sorted from PBMCs, taken less than 30 months after vaccination. The origin of the receptors is a man aged 50 to 75 who received an inactivated influenza vaccine.

Note on this clonotype: An end of the junction does not agree with germline; a read error may underlie this. The chain carries TRBV20-1 and TRBJ2-7; 14 bases match TRBD2. The CDR3 runs to 13 residues. The germline gives CDR1 DFQATT, CDR2 SNEGSKA (reference sequence). The chain's CDR3 is CSGRLAGGREQYF. The CDR3 coding sequence is TGCAGTGGTAGACTAGCGGGAGGGAGGGAGCAGTACTTC.

The CDR3 loop is CSALAGTSSTDTQYF. The CDR3 DNA reads TGCAGTGCCTTAGCCGGGACTAGCAGCACAGATACGCAGTATTTT. The chain has TRBV20-1 and TRBJ2-3; 9 positions match TRBD2. This CDR3 spans 15 amino acids. Trimming cost V 6 bases and J 0 bases; bases outside gene matches: 7. Germline lookup yields CDR1 DFQATT and CDR2 SNEGSKA (reference sequence).

The chain joins TRBV14 to TRBJ2-2; D is possibly TRBD1 (5 bases). CDR3 length: 15 residues. Germline V gene lookup returns CDR1 SGHDN and CDR2 FVKESK. V lost 1 base to trimming and J lost 6 bases, with 12 bases between them. The CDR3 DNA follows: TGTGCCAGCAGCCAAGTGGCAGGGTATCCCGGGGAGCTGTTTTTT. Protein product: CASSQVAGYPGELFF.

CDR3 sequence: CASSLGIRQGRVYEQYF. The DNA of the CDR3 is TGTGCCAGCAGCTTAGGCATTCGACAGGGAAGAGTCTACGAGCAGTACTTC. The chain joins TRBV7-2 to TRBJ2-7, with 7 bases lining up with TRBD1. The germline V gene has CDR1 SGHTA and CDR2 FQGNSA. J was trimmed by 3 bases and V by 1 base; bases with no gene match: 12. CDR3 length: 17 amino acids.

V gene TRBV20-1 combines with J gene TRBJ2-7, with D possibly being TRBD2 (6 bases). Germline V gives CDR1 DFQATT, CDR2 SNEGSKA (reference sequence). The CDR3 length is 14 residues. Trimming shortened V by 5 bases and J by 2 bases, and 16 bases separated the two germline ends. The CDR3 region has the DNA TGCAGTGCTTCTCCTCCCACGGGGGCCTACGAGCAGTACTTC. Protein sequence: CSASPPTGAYEQYF.

In nucleotides, the CDR3 is TGCAGTGCTTCTGGGACTAGCGGGAGGGCCGGTTCCTACAATGAGCAGTTCTTC. It is translated as CSASGTSGRAGSYNEQFF. The rearrangement uses TRBV20-1 and TRBJ2-1, with TRBD2 matching over 16 bases. The junction had 8 bases not matched to a gene; V was cut back by 5 bases and J by 1 base. CDR1 and CDR2 from the germline V gene are DFQATT and SNEGSKA (reference sequence). There are 18 residues in the CDR3.

The rearrangement uses TRBV10-3 and TRBJ1-2, with D uncertain. The CDR3 is made up of 15 amino acids. The germline V gene encodes CDR1 ENHRY and CDR2 SYGVKD. Trimming removed 0 bases from V and 1 base from J, with 9 bases in between. CDR3 loop: CAISESRRSNYGYTF. The CDR3 DNA follows: TGTGCCATCAGTGAGTCTAGGCGCAGTAACTATGGCTACACCTTC.

Ten or more counts support this clonotype. The chain combines TRBV4-1 with TRBJ1-4; a weak D match, TRBD1 (5 bases). The CDR3 has 15 amino acids. Germline lookup yields CDR1 MGHRA and CDR2 YSYEKL. Trimming removed 1 base from V and 3 bases from J, with 9 bases in between. The CDR3 DNA sequence: TGCGCCAGCAGCCAAGGGACACTCTCTAATGAAAAACTGTTTTTT. As protein: CASSQGTLSNEKLFF.